This T cell receptor (beta chain) appears in the sequencing data of a study of OX40 agonist ivuxolimab in advanced cancers. Study-wide results and caveats: Both blood CD4+ and CD8+ T cells showed clonal growth by week 6 at 0.1 to 3.0 mg/kg. Compared with CD4+, CD8+ T cells on average had more expanded clones.

The CDR3 length is 12 residues. V shed 3 bases, J shed 15 bases, and the junction held 9 bases outside the gene matches. Germline-derived CDR1 and CDR2 are SGHTS and YDEGEE. Sequencing was performed with immunoSEQ multiplex PCR; in TCRdb, only in-frame clones are kept and a portion is missing. The sample holds more than 85,000 clones, 90% seen once. A note on this clone: What it recognizes is unknown.

Autoimmune disease history or systemic immunosuppression meant exclusion. The receptor comes from an adult with an advanced solid tumor such as melanoma, head and neck, liver or kidney cancer. The rearrangement links TRBV5-8 to TRBJ2-1; 7 nucleotides line up with TRBD2. The sample here was CD4+ or CD8+ T cells sorted from blood, taken in a trial of the OX40 agonist ivuxolimab. The CDR3 DNA follows: TGTGCCAGCAGCTATTCTCGCGGGAGACTGTTCTTC. It specifies CASSYSRGRLFF.